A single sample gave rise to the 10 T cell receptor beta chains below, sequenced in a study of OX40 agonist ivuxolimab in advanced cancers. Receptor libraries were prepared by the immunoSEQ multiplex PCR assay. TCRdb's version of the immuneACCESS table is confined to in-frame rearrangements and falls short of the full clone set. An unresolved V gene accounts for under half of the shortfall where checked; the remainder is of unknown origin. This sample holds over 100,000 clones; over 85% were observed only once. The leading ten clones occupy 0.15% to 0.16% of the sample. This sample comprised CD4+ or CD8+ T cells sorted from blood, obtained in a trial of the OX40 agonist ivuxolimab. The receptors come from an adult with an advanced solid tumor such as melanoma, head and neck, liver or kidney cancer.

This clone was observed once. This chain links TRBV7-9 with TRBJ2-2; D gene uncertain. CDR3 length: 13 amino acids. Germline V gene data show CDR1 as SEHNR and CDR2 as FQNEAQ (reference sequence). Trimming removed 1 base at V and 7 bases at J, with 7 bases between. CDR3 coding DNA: TGTGCCAGCAGCTTAGGTGTTGTCGGGGAGCTGTTTTTT. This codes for CASSLGVVGELFF.

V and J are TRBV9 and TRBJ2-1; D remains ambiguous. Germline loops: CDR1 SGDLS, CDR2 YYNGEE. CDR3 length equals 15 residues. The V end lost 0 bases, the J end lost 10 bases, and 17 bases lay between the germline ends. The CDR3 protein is CASSVVDSPKGEQFF. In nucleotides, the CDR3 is TGTGCCAGCAGCGTAGTTGATAGCCCCAAAGGGGAGCAGTTCTTC.

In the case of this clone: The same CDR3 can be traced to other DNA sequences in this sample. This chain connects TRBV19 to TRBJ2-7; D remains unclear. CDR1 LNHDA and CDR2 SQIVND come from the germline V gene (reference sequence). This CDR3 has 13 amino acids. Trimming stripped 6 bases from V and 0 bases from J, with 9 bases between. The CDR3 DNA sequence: TGTGCCAGTAGGGCAGGTAGCTCCTACGAGCAGTACTTC. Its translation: CASRAGSSYEQYF.

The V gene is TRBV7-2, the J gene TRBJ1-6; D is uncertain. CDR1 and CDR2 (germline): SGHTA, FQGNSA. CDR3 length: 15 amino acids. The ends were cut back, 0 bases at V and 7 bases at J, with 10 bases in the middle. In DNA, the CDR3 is TGTGCCAGCAGCTTAGCGGCCAGGTCAAATTCACCCCTCCACTTT. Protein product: CASSLAARSNSPLHF.

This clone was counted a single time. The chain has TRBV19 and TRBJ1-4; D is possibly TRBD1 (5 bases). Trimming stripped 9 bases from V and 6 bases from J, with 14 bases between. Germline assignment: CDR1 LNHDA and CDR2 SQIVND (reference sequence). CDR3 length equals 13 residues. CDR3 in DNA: TGTGCCAGCCGCGGGGGGTTGCATGAAAAACTGTTTTTT. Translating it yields CASRGGLHEKLFF.

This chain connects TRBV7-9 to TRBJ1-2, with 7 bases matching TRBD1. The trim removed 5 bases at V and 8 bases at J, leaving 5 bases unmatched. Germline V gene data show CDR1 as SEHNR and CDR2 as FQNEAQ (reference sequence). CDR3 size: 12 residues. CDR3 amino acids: CASSRDSNGYTF. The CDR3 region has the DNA TGTGCCAGCAGCCGGGACAGCAACGGCTACACCTTC.

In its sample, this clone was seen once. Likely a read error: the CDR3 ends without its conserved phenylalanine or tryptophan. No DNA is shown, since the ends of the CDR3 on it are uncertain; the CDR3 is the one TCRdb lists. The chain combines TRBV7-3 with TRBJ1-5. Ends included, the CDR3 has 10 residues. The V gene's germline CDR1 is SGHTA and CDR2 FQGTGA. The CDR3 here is CASSPASAKD.

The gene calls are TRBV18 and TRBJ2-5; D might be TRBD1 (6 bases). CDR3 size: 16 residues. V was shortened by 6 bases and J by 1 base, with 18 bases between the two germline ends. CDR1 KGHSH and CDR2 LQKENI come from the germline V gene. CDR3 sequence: CASSPDSRRTQETQYF. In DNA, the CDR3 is TGTGCCAGCTCCCCGGACAGCCGTAGAACCCAAGAGACCCAGTACTTC.

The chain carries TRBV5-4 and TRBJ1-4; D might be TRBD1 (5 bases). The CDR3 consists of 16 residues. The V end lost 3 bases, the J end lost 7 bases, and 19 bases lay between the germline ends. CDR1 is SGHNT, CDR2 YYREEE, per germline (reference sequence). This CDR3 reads CASSSRDSSLGEKLFF. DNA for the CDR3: TGTGCCAGCAGCTCTAGGGACTCATCGCTGGGTGAAAAACTGTTTTTT.

CDR3 sequence (DNA): TGTGCCAGCAGCCTCGCCGGGGGCAATCAGCCCCAGCATTTT. This codes for CASSLAGGNQPQHF. This chain uses TRBV7-3 with TRBJ1-5; no reliable D call. Germline CDR1 reads SGHTA; CDR2 reads FQGTGA. The ends were cut back, 5 bases at V and 2 bases at J, with 10 bases in the middle. This CDR3 has 14 residues.